This section outlines one T cell receptor (beta chain) sequence together with its context. The data derive from a study of blood T cell repertoires in COVID-19. Study summary: Some COVID-19 samples were acute and others convalescent; all came from the United States, Italy and Spain. In each case, the material was cDNA or gDNA derived from T cells, B-cell-depleted T cells, or PBMCs.

CDR1 is LNHDA, CDR2 SQIVND, per germline (reference sequence). The CDR3 length is 17 residues. V was pared by 7 bases and J by 3 bases, with 22 bases between. Study processing details: By means of reference gene primer amplification, nucleated cell counts were estimated. This table comes from immunoSEQ multiplex PCR, and its TCRdb copy is limited to in-frame clones, with some not included. That table gives V, J and clone size, and the DNA gave D and trimming. The table lists 150,000 to 170,000 clones, about 85% of them singletons. Patients in Seattle were enrolled during active infection, then followed longitudinally.

Sequencing used peripheral blood. This TCR was sampled from a man aged 60 to 75 with COVID-19, enrolled during active disease. The V and J genes are TRBV19 and TRBJ2-1, with D possibly TRBD2 on 7 matching bases. The DNA for the CDR3 is TGTGCCAGTACCCCTGGAAGGGAGGGGGGGTACTACAATGAGCAGTTCTTC. This sequence encodes CASTPGREGGYYNEQFF. The full variable domain, rest sourced from reference TRBV19 and TRBJ2-1, is DGGITQSPKYLFRKEGQNVTLSCEQNLNHDAMYWYRQDPGQGLRLIYYSQIVNDFQKGDIAEGYSVSREKKESFPLTVTSAQKNPTAFYLCASTPGREGGYYNEQFFGPGTRLTVL.